The entry that follows covers one T cell receptor (beta chain) sequence. The antigen remains undetermined. Germline V gene data show CDR1 as MDHEN and CDR2 as SYDVKM. The CDR3 has 16 amino acids. Unmatched junction bases numbered 17, after V lost 6 bases and J lost 8 bases. This sample is part of a study of cytomegalovirus exposure and HLA in healthy donors. The PCR ran on 60 Vbeta and 13 Jbeta primers. Libraries were prepared by immunoSEQ multiplex PCR; TCRdb keeps only in-frame clonotypes and omits some of them. This sample yields about 130,000 clones, of which approximately 80% are seen a single time; approximately 10% belongs to the top ten. Points from the study as a whole: Researchers counted around 160 TCR beta chains as cytomegalovirus-associated. Most TCR sequences proved rare, with some public TCRs found in many donors. V- and J-gene trimming in TCR beta was tied to a missense DCLRE1C variant by an analysis performed later.

Sequenced material: PBMCs. V and J are TRBV28 and TRBJ1-2; 8 positions agree with TRBD1. The receptor was isolated from a man aged 25 to 45 in good health and CMV-seropositive. The CDR3 region has the DNA TGTGCCAGCAGCCCCCAGGGGGCGGCCCCCGTTGTAGGCTACACCTTC. It codes for CASSPQGAAPVVGYTF.